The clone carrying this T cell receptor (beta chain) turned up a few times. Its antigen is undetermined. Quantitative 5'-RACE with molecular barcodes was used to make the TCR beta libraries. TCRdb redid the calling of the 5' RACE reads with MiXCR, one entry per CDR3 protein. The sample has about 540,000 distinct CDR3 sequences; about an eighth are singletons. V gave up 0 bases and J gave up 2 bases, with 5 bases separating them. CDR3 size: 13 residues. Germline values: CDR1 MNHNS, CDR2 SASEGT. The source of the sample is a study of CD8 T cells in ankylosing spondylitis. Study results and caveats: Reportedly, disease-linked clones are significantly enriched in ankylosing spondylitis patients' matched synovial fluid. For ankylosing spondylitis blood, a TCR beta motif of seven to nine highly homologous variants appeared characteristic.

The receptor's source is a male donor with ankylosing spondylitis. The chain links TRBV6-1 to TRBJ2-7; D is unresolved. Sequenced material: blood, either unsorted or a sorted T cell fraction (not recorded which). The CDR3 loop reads CASSEATAYEQYV. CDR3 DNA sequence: TGTGCCAGCAGTGAAGCTACGGCCTACGAGCAGTACGTC.